The source of this T cell receptor (beta chain) is a study of blood T cell repertoires in COVID-19. Turning to the study itself: Samples of COVID-19 (acute and convalescent) were obtained from the United States, Italy and Spain.

Authors' data handling: Counts of nucleated cells, estimated from reference gene primer amplification, were obtained. The data were produced by immunoSEQ multiplex PCR, yet TCRdb's version contains in-frame clones alone and is incomplete. Clone size and the V and J calls come from that table; the DNA yielded D and trimming. The sample records about 300,000 clones, about 82% being singletons. V lost 5 bases, J lost 10 bases, and 10 bases stayed unmatched. CDR1 is SQVTM and CDR2 is ANQGSEA in the germline V gene. The CDR3 contains 13 residues. This chain joins TRBV29-1 and TRBJ2-1, with TRBD2 matching 8 bases. What was sequenced was peripheral blood. The clonotype originates from a woman aged 45-65 years with acute or convalescent COVID-19. CDR3: CSVFRAGADEQFF. The CDR3 DNA sequence: TGCAGCGTTTTCAGAGCGGGAGCGGACGAGCAGTTCTTC.